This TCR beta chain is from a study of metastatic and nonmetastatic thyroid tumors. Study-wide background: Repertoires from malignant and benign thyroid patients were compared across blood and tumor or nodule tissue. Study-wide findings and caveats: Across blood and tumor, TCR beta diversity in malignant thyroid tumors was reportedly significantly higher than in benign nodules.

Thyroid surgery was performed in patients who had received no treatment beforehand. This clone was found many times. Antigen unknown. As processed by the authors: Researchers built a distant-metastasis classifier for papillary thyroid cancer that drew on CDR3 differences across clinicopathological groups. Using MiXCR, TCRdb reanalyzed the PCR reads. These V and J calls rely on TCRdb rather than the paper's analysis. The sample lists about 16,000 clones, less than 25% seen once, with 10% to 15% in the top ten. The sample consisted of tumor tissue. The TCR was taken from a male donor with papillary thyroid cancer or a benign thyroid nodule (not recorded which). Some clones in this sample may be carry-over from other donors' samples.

For the CDR3, the DNA is TGTGCACCCAGGCGGGGGTCCCAGCCTGAGAAGAGGGGCAATCAGCCCCAGCATTTT. Its protein product is CAPRRGSQPEKRGNQPQHF. This chain joins TRBV19 and TRBJ1-5; D might be TRBD1 (5 bases). Germline CDR1 and CDR2: LNHDA and SQIVND (reference sequence). CDR3 length equals 19 residues.